A selection of T cell receptor beta chains follows, all from one sample in a study of control samples from healthy donors and cancer patients. Using immunoSEQ multiplex PCR, the repertoire was profiled, and TCRdb retains in-frame clones only, with some absent. Among 90,000 to 110,000 clones listed, approximately 90% were seen once. Source material: blood. These receptors were collected from a woman aged 45-65 years in good health. CDR3s leave out the opening cysteine and the closing phenylalanine or tryptophan. Fields, in order: CDR3 protein, clone size, J gene, V gene. The size field is filled for only some rows; it gives once, few, many or a size class.

ASSPRDPGGYT | - | TRBJ1-2 | TRBV19
ASSVVGRAGRF | - | TRBJ2-1 | TRBV9
ASSILRQRNTIY | - | TRBJ1-3 | TRBV19
AWGVYSNQPQH | - | TRBJ1-5 | TRBV30
ASSHRGAKNIQY | - | TRBJ2-4 | TRBV3-1/TRBV3-2
ASNQMNTEAF | - | TRBJ1-1 | TRBV6-6
ASGRRQPQH | few | TRBJ1-5 | TRBV27
ASSPSLQGMVVGF | few | TRBJ1-1 | TRBV3-1/TRBV3-2
ASSPGGSGYT | - | TRBJ1-2 | TRBV7-9
AWSPRYRSFNYGYT | once | TRBJ1-2 | TRBV30
ASTKQGLGTSGVDTQY | - | TRBJ2-3 | TRBV19
ASSQDPPGSSYNSPLH | - | TRBJ1-6 | TRBV4-3
ASSQQGIGGNTEAF | - | TRBJ1-1 | TRBV5-1
ASSIRGGVSYEQY | - | TRBJ2-7 | TRBV19
ASTPPEGTGELF | once | TRBJ2-2 | TRBV6-6
ASSVGAENSPLH | - | TRBJ1-6 | TRBV9
ASSQPGLTINEQF | - | TRBJ2-1 | TRBV6-5
ASSFSGGAQTGELF | - | TRBJ2-2 | TRBV7-6
ASSQDYTAFEQY | - | TRBJ2-7 | TRBV4-1
AWWTGYGYT | - | TRBJ1-2 | TRBV30
ASSFRTSGAPLH | - | TRBJ1-6 | TRBV7-6
ASSLTVSNQPQH | once | TRBJ1-5 | TRBV4-1
ASSGNHYQPQH | - | TRBJ1-5 | TRBV18
AWNVAEKAGANVLT | few | TRBJ2-6 | TRBV30
ASSSSHQPQH | - | TRBJ1-5 | TRBV7-9
ASTPDNSPSYNEQF | - | TRBJ2-1 | TRBV5-1
ASTPTDGNIPGARGYTQY | - | TRBJ2-3 | TRBV7-9
AISTGLAGADNEQF | once | TRBJ2-1 | TRBV10-3
ASSPLGGSTDTQY | - | TRBJ2-3 | TRBV7-3
ASSPSGARQF | - | TRBJ2-1 | TRBV7-2
ASSQDFLYNEQF | - | TRBJ2-1 | TRBV4-1
ASSSIHGGYT | - | TRBJ1-2 | TRBV27
ASSIFYRSYSGANVLT | - | TRBJ2-6 | TRBV19
ASSLVAAGFYNEQF | - | TRBJ2-1 | TRBV5-6
ASSFGMGLSTSTDTQY | - | TRBJ2-3 | TRBV5-1
ASVGAGEQY | - | TRBJ2-7 | TRBV7-9
ASSSGWPQH | - | TRBJ1-5 | TRBV7-2
ASSQGPLGRDYNQPQH | - | TRBJ1-5 | TRBV4-1
ASLGLYQGNEQF | - | TRBJ2-1 | TRBV2
ASSMNALGTEAF | - | TRBJ1-1 | TRBV19
ASSSTGTDNSPLH | once | TRBJ1-6 | TRBV7-2
ASGLATTDTQY | - | TRBJ2-3 | TRBV18
ASSLARTLGSPLH | - | TRBJ1-6 | TRBV5-5
ASRLAGGTDTQY | - | TRBJ2-3 | TRBV7-9
ASSYSRDEQF | - | TRBJ2-1 | TRBV6-5
AWNLGPLTGELF | - | TRBJ2-2 | TRBV30
ASSEAHRQGLNTEAF | - | TRBJ1-1 | TRBV10-2
ASSLVGGIEEKLF | - | TRBJ1-4 | TRBV5-4
ASNTDGRYGYT | - | TRBJ1-2 | TRBV2
ATSDQKTVGEDTQY | - | TRBJ2-3 | TRBV24-1
ASSPAPEKLF | - | TRBJ1-4 | TRBV7-9
ASSLFTGTDTQY | - | TRBJ2-3 | TRBV27